These 22 T cell receptor beta chains were all obtained from the same sample, sequenced in a study of blood T cell repertoires in COVID-19. The table came from immunoSEQ multiplex PCR; TCRdb's copy has only in-frame clones and leaves some out. This table has roughly 190,000 clones, roughly 89% appearing once. Input material: peripheral blood. These receptors all come from a man between 18 and 35 years old with active or convalescent COVID-19.

The V and J genes are TRBV5-4 and TRBJ2-3; D is unclear. CDR3 length: 14 amino acids. The germline V and J ends were trimmed by 0 bases and 2 bases, with 7 bases remaining between them. Germline lookup yields CDR1 SGHNT and CDR2 YYREEE (reference sequence). The CDR3 loop reads CASSLVQYTDTQYF. The CDR3 bases are TGTGCCAGCAGCTTGGTTCAGTACACAGATACGCAGTATTTT.

This clone was recorded once. This chain links TRBV2 with TRBJ2-1, with TRBD2 matching 13 bases. The CDR3 loop spans 15 amino acids. J gave up 9 bases and V 6 bases, and 8 bases lay outside the gene matches. From germline, CDR1 is SNHLY and CDR2 FYNNEI. CDR3 in amino acids: CASRGTSGISGEQFF. DNA of the CDR3: TGTGCCAGCAGGGGGACTAGCGGGATTTCAGGTGAGCAGTTCTTC.

The V gene is TRBV18, the J gene TRBJ1-2; D possibly corresponds to TRBD1 (6 bases). This CDR3 is 16 amino acids long. V shed 6 bases and J shed 0 bases, with 17 bases lying between them. Germline CDR1 KGHSH, CDR2 LQKENI. CDR3 sequence reads: CASSRRAQGTNYGYTF. The CDR3 DNA reads as TGTGCCAGCTCCCGGAGAGCACAGGGCACTAACTATGGCTACACCTTC.

V and J are TRBV24-1 and TRBJ2-7; possible D gene TRBD2, 6 bases. The CDR3 has 15 amino acids. The V gene lost 3 bases and the J gene lost 4 bases, with 15 bases spanning the gap. CDR1 is KGHDR, CDR2 SFDVKD, per germline. In nucleotides, the CDR3 is TGTGCCACCAGTGATAACGAGGCGGGAAATTACGAGCAGTACTTC. This encodes CATSDNEAGNYEQYF.

The chain employs TRBV6-5 and TRBJ1-2; D gene uncertain. This CDR3 spans 14 amino acids. Germline V gene lookup returns CDR1 MNHEY and CDR2 SVGAGI. Trimming pared 4 bases from V and 4 bases from J, leaving 13 bases between. This chain's CDR3 is CASSSHGEGYGYTF. The DNA for the CDR3 is TGTGCCAGCAGTTCTCACGGGGAGGGCTATGGCTACACCTTC.

This clone occurred once. CDR3 sequence: CASSYAIGTAEKELFF. In DNA, the CDR3 is TGTGCCAGCAGTTACGCTATAGGAACAGCGGAAAAGGAACTGTTTTTT. The rearrangement joins TRBV6-5 to TRBJ1-4, with D uncertain. V lost 2 bases and J lost 12, with 22 bases in between. There are 16 residues in the CDR3. Germline V gives CDR1 MNHEY, CDR2 SVGAGI.

This clone came up once. The chain is built from TRBV5-4 and TRBJ2-3; a possible D gene is TRBD2 (6 bases). Per germline, CDR1 SGHNT and CDR2 YYREEE (reference sequence). This CDR3 is built from 13 residues. V was pared by 1 base and J by 8 bases, with 11 bases between. CDR3 sequence reads: CASSLQRGITQYF. CDR3 coding DNA: TGTGCCAGCAGCTTGCAACGCGGGATTACGCAGTATTTT.

The chain has TRBV27 and TRBJ1-2; TRBD1 aligns across 8 bases. V trimming: 6 bases; J trimming: 4 bases; junction bases outside the gene matches: 7. The CDR3 spans 14 residues. Germline V CDR1 and CDR2: MNHEY, SMNVEV (reference sequence). This CDR3 is CASSRQGSGYGYTF. The CDR3 nucleotides are TGTGCCAGCAGCAGACAGGGGTCGGGCTATGGCTACACCTTC.

CDR3 sequence reads: CASSRGLYSNQPQHF. CDR3 coding DNA: TGTGCCAGTAGTAGGGGCCTATATAGCAATCAGCCCCAGCATTTT. The chain couples TRBV19 to TRBJ1-5, with TRBD1 as a possible D gene (5 bases). Trimming removed 4 bases at V and 0 bases at J, with 10 bases between. This CDR3 has 15 residues. The germline V gene encodes CDR1 LNHDA and CDR2 SQIVND (reference sequence).

The chain is built from TRBV18 and TRBJ1-1, with D maybe TRBD1 (5 bases). The CDR3 has 12 residues. Trimming took 2 bases from V and 10 from J, leaving 11 bases between them. CDR1 is KGHSH, CDR2 LQKENI, per germline. The CDR3 is CASSPAGPGAFF. The CDR3 DNA sequence: TGTGCCAGCTCACCAGCGGGGCCAGGAGCTTTCTTT.

The chain couples TRBV6-1 to TRBJ2-3, with 10 bases lining up with TRBD2. The CDR3 has 15 amino acids. V was pared by 0 bases and J by 4 bases, with 1 base of the junction left unmatched. Germline V gene data show CDR1 as MNHNS and CDR2 as SASEGT. The CDR3 DNA is TGTGCCAGCAGTGAAGCAGCGGGAGGGCCAGATACGCAGTATTTT. Its protein product is CASSEAAGGPDTQYF.

V gene TRBV10-1 combines with J gene TRBJ2-3; 8 nucleotides match TRBD1. The CDR3 runs to 15 residues. CDR1 is WNHNN, CDR2 SYGVQD, per germline (reference sequence). Trimming cost V 5 bases and J 1 base; bases outside gene matches: 5. CDR3: CASSSGGVGTDTQYF. In DNA form, the CDR3 reads TGCGCCAGCAGTTCAGGGGGCGTTGGCACAGATACGCAGTATTTT.

The chain carries TRBV3-1 (or the pseudogene TRBV3-2) and TRBJ1-2; D is possibly TRBD1 (6 bases). The germline V gene encodes CDR1 LGHDT and CDR2 YNNKEL (reference sequence). V lost 2 bases and J 8 bases, leaving 12 bases between the germline ends. This CDR3 contains 13 residues. CDR3 amino acids: CASSQMSGEGYTF. In nucleotides, the CDR3 is TGTGCCAGCAGCCAAATGTCAGGGGAGGGCTACACCTTC.

The genes are TRBV6-1 and TRBJ1-2; no clear D. The CDR3 has 14 amino acids. The V end lost 0 bases, the J end lost 4 bases, and 9 bases lay between the germline ends. Germline V CDR1 and CDR2: MNHNS, SASEGT. This CDR3 is CASSEAPQAYGYTF. The CDR3 DNA sequence: TGTGCCAGCAGTGAAGCGCCCCAGGCCTATGGCTACACCTTC.

The chain employs TRBV30 and TRBJ1-1; tentatively, D is TRBD1 (6 bases). The CDR3 runs to 14 residues. Between the trimmed V and J ends, which lost 0 bases and 1 base, there was a span of 9 bases. Germline V gene lookup returns CDR1 GTSNPN and CDR2 SVGIG (reference sequence). The CDR3 region has the DNA TGTGCCTGGAGTGTAGGCAGGGGGAACACTGAAGCTTTCTTT. It translates to CAWSVGRGNTEAFF.

J is TRBJ2-2 and V is TRBV25-1, with 10 bases that match TRBD1. The length of the CDR3 is 15 residues. CDR1 and CDR2 from the germline V gene are MGHDK and SYGVNS. J gave up 6 bases and V 4 bases, and 5 bases lay outside the gene matches. For the CDR3, the DNA is TGTGCCAGCAGTGGGGACAGGGGATTCGCCGGGGAGCTGTTTTTT. This codes for CASSGDRGFAGELFF.

V is TRBV5-1 and J is TRBJ1-6; perhaps TRBD1 as D (6 bases). Germline V lookup: CDR1 SGHRS, CDR2 YFSETQ. V lost 0 bases and J lost 13, with 14 bases in between. The CDR3 totals 14 residues. The CDR3 here is CASSLDQGNFPLHF. Written as DNA, the CDR3 is TGCGCCAGCAGCTTGGACCAGGGGAATTTCCCCCTCCACTTT.

J is TRBJ1-1 and V is TRBV29-1; TRBD1 might be the D (5 bases). With 5 bases removed from V and 10 bases from J, the gap between germline ends came to 14 bases. Germline CDR1 reads SQVTM; CDR2 reads ANQGSEA. The CDR3 is 11 residues long. CDR3 protein: CSVQGLLGAFF. In DNA, the CDR3 is TGCAGCGTTCAGGGACTCCTAGGAGCTTTCTTT.

The rearrangement joins TRBV30 to TRBJ1-1; 7 nucleotides agree with TRBD1. The V and J ends lost 3 bases and 0 bases, in that order; junction bases with no gene match: 1. Germline assignment: CDR1 GTSNPN and CDR2 SVGIG (reference sequence). The CDR3 contains 13 residues. CDR3 sequence (DNA): TGTGCCTGGAGGACAGGGCTGAACACTGAAGCTTTCTTT. This translates into CAWRTGLNTEAFF.

The chain has TRBV28 and TRBJ2-2, with 10 bases fitting TRBD1. From germline, CDR1 is MDHEN and CDR2 SYDVKM. J gave up 7 bases and V 6 bases, and 11 bases lay outside the gene matches. The CDR3 covers 16 residues. The CDR3 spells CASSRDRGLQGGELFF. The CDR3 nucleotides are TGTGCCAGCAGCCGGGACAGGGGTCTTCAGGGCGGGGAGCTGTTTTTT.

This clone was seen once. V and J are TRBV28 and TRBJ1-2; D is undetermined. The CDR3 has 17 amino acids. Germline V gene lookup returns CDR1 MDHEN and CDR2 SYDVKM. V lost 1 base and J 4 bases, leaving 19 bases between the germline ends. CDR3 amino acids: CASSLSTAGSVSYGYTF. As DNA, the CDR3 is TGTGCCAGCAGTTTATCTACCGCGGGGTCCGTCAGCTATGGCTACACCTTC.

This chain connects TRBV27 to TRBJ2-6; D may be TRBD1 (6 bases). V was trimmed by 4 bases and J by 1 base, leaving 20 bases between them. Germline V lookup: CDR1 MNHEY, CDR2 SMNVEV (reference sequence). This CDR3 region has 19 residues. In DNA form, the CDR3 reads TGTGCCAGCAGTTCCAGCTCCGCCAGGGGAGCTTCTGGGGCCAACGTCCTGACTTTC. It encodes CASSSSSARGASGANVLTF.